Reported below is one T cell receptor beta chain. Its antigen is unknown. These data come from a study of CD8 T cells in ankylosing spondylitis. TCRdb recomputed calls from the 5' RACE reads with MiXCR, one row per CDR3 protein. The sample includes approximately 500,000 distinct CDR3 sequences, approximately 12% of them seen just once. Regarding the study as a whole: One TCR beta motif, made up of under ten highly homologous variants, appeared characteristic of ankylosing spondylitis blood.

This receptor was taken from a male donor with ankylosing spondylitis. Sequencing was performed on blood, either unsorted or a sorted T cell fraction (not recorded which).

The CDR3 here is CASSPRRGRGYNEQFF. CDR3 DNA: TGTGCCAGCAGCCCCAGACGCGGGAGGGGGTACAATGAGCAGTTCTTC. The V call is TRBV7-8, the J call TRBJ2-1, with 9 bases matching TRBD2. The V gene's germline CDR1 is SGHVS and CDR2 FQNEAQ. V gave up 5 bases and J gave up 4 bases; unmatched junction bases: 9. The CDR3 covers 16 residues. Combining the CDR3 with reference TRBV7-8 and TRBJ2-1 gives the whole variable domain GAGVSQSPRYKVAKRGQDVALRCDPISGHVSLFWYQQALGQGPEFLTYFQNEAQLDKSGLPSDRFFAERPEGSVSTLKIQRTQQEDSAVYLCASSPRRGRGYNEQFFGPGTRLTVL.